The rows below give T cell receptor beta chains drawn from one sample of a study of cytomegalovirus exposure and HLA in healthy donors. The data were produced by immunoSEQ multiplex PCR, yet TCRdb's version contains in-frame clones alone and is incomplete. In the table there are 150,000 or so clones, 60% to 80% of which are singletons. Sequencing was carried out using PBMCs. The receptors shown here come from a man aged 50 to 59 in good health and CMV-seropositive. Both conserved end residues are part of each CDR3. D genes are given only for firm matches. The listing skips clone size in some rows; elsewhere it reads once, few, many or a size class.

D gene	clone size	J gene	V gene	CDR3 protein	CDR3 DNA
NA	NA	TRBJ1-5	TRBV4-1	CASSQDRGRNQPQHF	TGCGCCAGCAGCCAAGATCGGGGTCGAAATCAGCCCCAGCATTTT
NA	once	TRBJ1-4	TRBV7-9	CSSSLYAAAGAGEKLFF	TGTTCCAGCAGCTTATACGCAGCGGCGGGGGCGGGTGAAAAACTGTTTTTT
NA	NA	TRBJ1-4	TRBV7-2	CASSLGGVLRSEKLFF	TGTGCCAGCAGCTTGGGGGGAGTCTTGAGGTCCGAAAAACTGTTTTTT
NA	NA	TRBJ2-1	TRBV4-3	CASGDSPYNEQFF	TGCGCCAGTGGGGACTCACCCTACAATGAGCAGTTCTTC
NA	NA	TRBJ1-6	TRBV2	CASSAQGGRNSPLHF	TGTGCCAGCAGTGCTCAGGGAGGTCGAAATTCACCCCTCCACTTT
TRBD1	NA	TRBJ1-1	TRBV19	CASSIDRGRNTEAFF	TGTGCCAGTAGTATCGACAGGGGGAGGAACACTGAAGCTTTCTTT
NA	few	TRBJ1-5	TRBV19	CASTPWGDLAQPQHF	TGTGCCAGTACCCCATGGGGGGATTTAGCTCAGCCCCAGCATTTT
TRBD2	NA	TRBJ2-3	TRBV7-8	CASSLNSASGGAGDTQYF	TGTGCCAGCAGCTTAAATTCCGCTAGCGGGGGGGCAGGAGATACGCAGTATTTT
TRBD1	NA	TRBJ1-1	TRBV9	CASSVGTVGNTEAFF	TGTGCCAGCAGCGTTGGGACAGTTGGGAACACTGAAGCTTTCTTT
TRBD2	few	TRBJ2-7	TRBV28	CASTSSGGAGYEQYF	TGTGCCAGCACGAGTAGCGGGGGGGCCGGTTACGAGCAGTACTTC
NA	NA	TRBJ1-1	TRBV27	CASGLFRDTEAFF	TGTGCCAGCGGACTCTTCAGAGACACTGAAGCTTTCTTT
TRBD1	NA	TRBJ1-5	TRBV18	CASSPGTGGRQPQHF	TGTGCCAGCTCACCGGGGACAGGGGGACGGCAGCCCCAGCATTTT
TRBD1	NA	TRBJ1-1	TRBV9	CASSVTGVGTEAFF	TGTGCCAGCAGCGTGACAGGGGTAGGCACTGAAGCTTTCTTT
NA	NA	TRBJ2-3	TRBV5-6	CASEEGSTDTQYF	TGTGCCTCGGAGGAGGGAAGCACAGATACGCAGTATTTT
NA	few	TRBJ1-4	TRBV25-1	CASSNYATNEKLFF	TGTGCCAGCAGTAACTATGCAACTAATGAAAAACTGTTTTTT
NA	NA	TRBJ1-6	TRBV10-3	CAISESTGSNSPLHF	TGTGCCATCAGTGAGTCTACAGGTTCCAATTCACCCCTCCACTTT
TRBD1	NA	TRBJ1-6	TRBV19	CASSMLDRGNSPLHF	TGTGCCAGTAGTATGCTAGACAGGGGAAATTCACCCCTCCACTTT
NA	NA	TRBJ1-1	TRBV4-1	CASSQPGSSTEAFF	TGCGCCAGCAGCCAACCGGGGAGTAGCACTGAAGCTTTCTTT
NA	NA	TRBJ1-3	TRBV18	CASSPGGISGNTIYF	TGTGCCAGCTCACCGGGGGGAATTTCTGGAAACACCATATATTTT
NA	NA	TRBJ1-1	TRBV19	CASAYSLEALEAFF	TGTGCCAGTGCCTATTCCTTAGAGGCACTCGAAGCTTTCTTT
NA	NA	TRBJ2-3	TRBV27	CASSPRDLRDTQYF	TGTGCCAGCAGTCCCCGGGACTTACGGGATACGCAGTATTTT
NA	few	TRBJ1-1	TRBV11-3	CASSPGANTEAFF	TGTGCCAGCAGCCCGGGTGCAAACACTGAAGCTTTCTTT
TRBD1	few	TRBJ1-5	TRBV19	CASMVTGAFNQPQHF	TGTGCCAGTATGGTGACAGGGGCTTTCAATCAGCCCCAGCATTTT
NA	few	TRBJ2-2	TRBV7-9	CASRQSRDSLAGELFF	TGTGCCAGCAGGCAAAGCCGGGACTCACTCGCCGGGGAGCTGTTTTTT
TRBD2	NA	TRBJ2-7	TRBV5-1	CASRGEGEQYF	TGCGCCAGCAGAGGGGAGGGCGAGCAGTACTTC
TRBD1	NA	TRBJ1-1	TRBV4-2	CASSQDRGPLPEAFF	TGTGCCAGCAGCCAAGACAGGGGGCCCCTGCCTGAAGCTTTCTTT
TRBD1	NA	TRBJ2-1	TRBV19	CASSLGTGNNEQFF	TGTGCCAGCTCCCTCGGGACAGGAAACAATGAGCAGTTCTTC
NA	NA	TRBJ1-2	TRBV6-5	CASRQDGANYGYTF	TGTGCCAGCAGACAGGACGGTGCTAACTATGGCTACACCTTC
NA	NA	TRBJ2-1	TRBV7-3	CASSLIPYNEQFF	TGTGCCAGCAGTCTAATCCCCTACAATGAGCAGTTCTTC
NA	few	TRBJ1-4	TRBV19	CASSYTGYKDEKLFF	TGTGCCAGTAGTTATACGGGGTATAAGGATGAAAAACTGTTTTTT
NA	NA	TRBJ2-1	TRBV11-3	CASSLHPGNEQFF	TGTGCCAGCAGCCTGCACCCCGGCAATGAGCAGTTCTTC
TRBD1	once	TRBJ2-2	TRBV7-2	CGARGQDTGELFF	TGTGGGGCCAGGGGGCAGGACACCGGGGAGCTGTTTTTT
NA	few	TRBJ1-6	TRBV11-2	CASSPTLGRNSPLHF	TGTGCCAGCAGCCCGACCCTCGGCAGGAATTCACCCCTCCACTTT
TRBD1	NA	TRBJ1-5	TRBV19	CASSKDRGRNQPQHF	TGTGCCAGTAGCAAGGACAGGGGAAGGAATCAGCCCCAGCATTTT
NA	NA	TRBJ1-1	TRBV15	CATSRDGAGVNTEAFF	TGTGCCACCAGCAGAGATGGGGCAGGAGTGAACACTGAAGCTTTCTTT
TRBD1	NA	TRBJ1-2	TRBV5-5	CASSFETGYGYTF	TGTGCCAGCAGCTTCGAGACAGGGTATGGCTACACCTTC
TRBD1	few	TRBJ2-2	TRBV5-6	CASSYGTGYTGELFF	TGTGCCAGCAGCTACGGGACAGGCTACACCGGGGAGCTGTTTTTT
NA	NA	TRBJ2-3	TRBV18	CASSPARSSADTQYF	TGTGCCAGCTCACCAGCTCGATCCAGCGCGGATACGCAGTATTTT